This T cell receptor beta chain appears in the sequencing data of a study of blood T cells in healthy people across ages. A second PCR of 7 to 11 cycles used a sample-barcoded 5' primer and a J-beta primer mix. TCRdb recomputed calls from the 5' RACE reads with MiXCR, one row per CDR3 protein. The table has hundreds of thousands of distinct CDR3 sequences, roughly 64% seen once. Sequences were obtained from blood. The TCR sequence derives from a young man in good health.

CDR3 DNA: TGTGCCAGCAGTTTCAGGGCGTCCGGTGAAAAACTGTTTTTT. This translates into CASSFRASGEKLFF. The rearrangement links TRBV6-5 to TRBJ1-4; possible D gene TRBD1, 5 bases. The CDR3 is made up of 14 amino acids. Germline values: CDR1 MNHEY, CDR2 SVGAGI. The V gene lost 4 bases and the J gene lost 7 bases, with 13 bases spanning the gap.